One and the same sample provided the 2 T cell receptor beta chains below, sequenced in a study of cytomegalovirus exposure and HLA in healthy donors. PCR used 60 Vbeta primers and 13 Jbeta primers. The data were produced by immunoSEQ multiplex PCR, yet TCRdb's version contains in-frame clones alone and is incomplete. In the table there are about 120,000 clones, more than 9% of which are singletons. Sample: PBMCs. These receptors all stem from a woman in her late teens or twenties in good health and CMV-seropositive.

The chain is built from TRBV28 and TRBJ2-7; 9 bases match TRBD2. This CDR3 is 13 amino acids long. Germline assignment: CDR1 MDHEN and CDR2 SYDVKM. The ends lost 10 bases at V and 2 bases at J; junction bases unmatched: 6. The CDR3 is CATLTSGPYEQYF. CDR3 DNA: TGTGCCACCCTGACTAGCGGCCCCTACGAGCAGTACTTC.

This clone was found a few times. The chain recombines TRBV5-5 with TRBJ1-1, with 7 nucleotides matching TRBD1. The trim removed 4 bases at V and 1 base at J, leaving 1 base unmatched. The germline gives CDR1 SGHKS, CDR2 YYEKEE (reference sequence). The CDR3 has 13 residues. The chain's CDR3 is CASSRQGNTEAFF. CDR3 sequence (DNA): TGTGCCAGCAGCCGACAGGGGAACACTGAAGCTTTCTTT.